One and the same sample provided the 25 T cell receptor beta chains below, sequenced in a study of CD8 T cells in ankylosing spondylitis. Each CDR3 protein gets one entry after TCRdb re-called the 5' RACE reads with MiXCR. The sample includes about 140,000 distinct CDR3 sequences, 30% to 35% seen only once; the top ten take around 6%. Sequenced material: synovial fluid, either unsorted or a sorted T cell fraction (not recorded which). The receptors come from a male donor with ankylosing spondylitis.

This clonotype was detected ten times or more. The chain combines TRBV11-1 with TRBJ2-3, with TRBD2 identical over 13 bases. CDR1 is SGHAT, CDR2 FQDESV, per germline (reference sequence). The CDR3 is 18 amino acids. J was trimmed by 8 bases and V by 5 bases; bases with no gene match: 16. The CDR3 DNA reads TGTGCCAGCAGCCCACAAGGGACTAGCGGGGACTCAGGAGTTACGCAGTATTTT. Protein sequence: CASSPQGTSGDSGVTQYF.

This clonotype was seen more than once but under ten times. This sequence joins TRBV7-3 and TRBJ1-1, with 7 bases fitting TRBD1. Germline V CDR1 and CDR2: SGHTA, FQGTGA. Germline trimming cut 3 bases from V and 6 bases from J; bases unmatched to any gene: 13. The CDR3 runs 16 residues. The CDR3 protein is CASSFRDSPMTAEAFF. CDR3 coding DNA: TGTGCCAGCAGCTTCCGGGACAGCCCCATGACCGCTGAAGCTTTCTTT.

This clonotype came up many times. This CDR3 is CASSLWTGNTGELFF. CDR3 coding DNA: TGTGCCAGCAGCCTGTGGACAGGGAACACCGGGGAGCTGTTTTTT. The rearrangement uses TRBV7-9 and TRBJ2-2; TRBD1 matches at 7 bases. J gave up 1 base and V 5 bases, and 4 bases lay outside the gene matches. The germline V gene encodes CDR1 SEHNR and CDR2 FQNEAQ (reference sequence). This CDR3 contains 15 residues.

This clonotype was detected a few times. This sequence joins TRBV11-2 and TRBJ2-1; TRBD2 matches at 14 bases. V was pared by 4 bases and J by 4 bases, with 12 bases of the junction left unmatched. Per the germline V gene, CDR1 is SGHAT and CDR2 is FQNNGV. This CDR3 is built from 19 residues. Written as DNA, the CDR3 is TGTGCCAGCAGCTCCTACTGGACTAGCGGGGGGCCAGTGTACAATGAGCAGTTCTTC. Translation gives CASSSYWTSGGPVYNEQFF.

This clonotype was seen a few times. The V gene is TRBV4-1, the J gene TRBJ2-7, with 7 bases aligning to TRBD2. The CDR3 covers 15 residues. CDR1 and CDR2 (germline): MGHRA, YSYEKL. Trimming cost V 1 base and J 0 bases; bases outside gene matches: 3. CDR3 protein: CASSQGLAPSYEQYF. The CDR3 coding sequence is TGCGCCAGCAGCCAAGGACTAGCTCCCTCCTACGAGCAGTACTTC.

V usage is TRBV15 and J usage is TRBJ2-1; D gene uncertain. Germline CDR1 is LNHNV and CDR2 is YYDKDF (reference sequence). CDR3 length: 11 amino acids. Trimming stripped 3 bases from V and 6 bases from J, with 3 bases between. CDR3 in amino acids: CATSSSNEQFF. The CDR3 coding sequence is TGTGCCACCAGCAGTTCCAATGAGCAGTTCTTC.

The chain carries TRBV4-2 and TRBJ2-7; 8 nucleotides line up with TRBD2. Germline V gives CDR1 LGHNA, CDR2 YNFKEQ. Germline trimming cut 3 bases from V and 5 bases from J; bases unmatched to any gene: 15. The CDR3 runs to 17 residues. CDR3 sequence reads: CASSQGVGSGIQNEQYF. The CDR3 DNA sequence: TGTGCCAGCAGCCAGGGGGTGGGTAGCGGGATTCAAAACGAGCAGTACTTC.

This chain links TRBV10-3 with TRBJ1-1; the match to TRBD1 covers 8 bases. J gave up 7 bases and V 6 bases, and 7 bases lay outside the gene matches. Germline V CDR1 and CDR2: ENHRY, SYGVKD. The CDR3 is 13 residues long. The CDR3 coding sequence is TGTGCCATCAGGGACAGGGATTTGGTTGAAGCTTTCTTT. Translation: CAIRDRDLVEAFF.

The gene calls are TRBV10-3 and TRBJ2-3; 8 bases agree with TRBD2. Per germline, CDR1 ENHRY and CDR2 SYGVKD. The CDR3 contains 13 residues. With V trimmed by 6 bases and J by 6 bases, 5 bases remained unmatched. CDR3 region: CAIRGTRADTQYF. The DNA of the CDR3 is TGTGCCATCAGGGGGACTAGAGCGGATACGCAGTATTTT.

V usage is TRBV12-3 or TRBV12-4 and J usage is TRBJ1-5; no clear D. Deletions cut 3 bases from V and 8 bases from J, with 14 bases between. The CDR3 is 14 amino acids. The CDR3 DNA reads TGTGCCAGCAGTTTGGGTCTGCCCCGGGAGCCCCAGCATTTT. As protein: CASSLGLPREPQHF.

Only one count was recorded for this clonotype. This rearrangement joins TRBV3-1 to TRBJ2-3, with D perhaps TRBD1 (7 bases). Germline loops: CDR1 LGHDT, CDR2 YNNKEL (reference sequence). The CDR3 length is 17 residues. Trimming pared 1 base from V and 1 base from J, leaving 15 bases between. The CDR3 DNA reads TGTGCCAGCAGCCAAGCGCCCCAGGGGGGAGGCACAGATACGCAGTATTTT. Protein: CASSQAPQGGGTDTQYF.

The chain recombines TRBV6-5 with TRBJ2-1; D may be TRBD1 (6 bases). Germline CDR1 MNHEY, CDR2 SVGAGI. There are 16 residues in the CDR3. V gave up 0 bases and J gave up 7 bases, with 16 bases separating them. The CDR3 spells CASSYSGQGHRNEQFF. The CDR3 nucleotides are TGTGCCAGCAGTTACTCGGGGCAGGGACATAGGAATGAGCAGTTCTTC.

There are many counts of this clonotype. J is TRBJ2-1 and V is TRBV20-1, with 9 nucleotides matching TRBD2. Germline CDR1 and CDR2: DFQATT and SNEGSKA (reference sequence). The CDR3 has 14 amino acids. J was trimmed by 5 bases and V by 5 bases; bases with no gene match: 7. The CDR3: CSAPPGLADNEQFF. The DNA of the CDR3 is TGCAGTGCTCCCCCGGGACTAGCCGACAATGAGCAGTTCTTC.

The J gene is TRBJ1-6, the V gene TRBV2; 10 bases fit TRBD1. The CDR3 runs to 17 residues. After removal of 6 bases from V and 10 bases from J, the junction contained 15 bases not matched to a gene. CDR1 is SNHLY, CDR2 FYNNEI, per germline. This CDR3 is CASRMDRGNWTPSPLHF. Written as DNA, the CDR3 is TGTGCCAGCAGAATGGACAGGGGGAATTGGACCCCGTCACCCCTCCACTTT.

The V gene is TRBV28, the J gene TRBJ2-7; 8 nucleotides align to TRBD2. Germline V CDR1 and CDR2: MDHEN, SYDVKM. V shed 6 bases and J 1 base; nucleotides not matched to a gene: 8. CDR3 size: 15 residues. The CDR3 DNA sequence: TGTGCCAGCAGCCCGGGGGGGGCCGTTTCCTACGAGCAGTACTTC. Translation gives CASSPGGAVSYEQYF.

This clonotype was seen a few times. The chain uses TRBV15 and TRBJ1-1; D is perhaps TRBD1 (5 bases). V was pared by 1 base and J by 4 bases, with 19 bases between. CDR1 is LNHNV and CDR2 is YYDKDF in the germline V gene (reference sequence). The CDR3 is made up of 17 amino acids. The CDR3 DNA follows: TGTGCCACCAGCAGAGCCGCCGGGACGTGGGGCGTCACTGAAGCTTTCTTT. This sequence encodes CATSRAAGTWGVTEAFF.

V is TRBV20-1 and J is TRBJ2-7, with D unclear. The CDR3 length is 12 residues. The germline gives CDR1 DFQATT, CDR2 SNEGSKA (reference sequence). The V end lost 3 bases, the J end lost 3 bases, and 9 bases lay between the germline ends. For the CDR3, the DNA is TGCAGTGCTAGGTCCGGAGTCTACGAGCAGTACTTC. It specifies CSARSGVYEQYF.

This clonotype was picked up a small number of times. This sequence joins TRBV9 and TRBJ2-6; unclear D gene. Germline values: CDR1 SGDLS, CDR2 YYNGEE. Trimming cost V 4 bases and J 0 bases, with 8 bases left between them. The CDR3 is 15 residues long. CDR3 nucleotides: TGTGCCAGCAGCCCCCGCTTCTCTGGGGCCAACGTCCTGACTTTC. Translating it yields CASSPRFSGANVLTF.

This clonotype showed up many times. The chain is built from TRBV5-5 and TRBJ1-2; possible D gene TRBD1, 6 bases. CDR1 and CDR2 from the germline V gene are SGHKS and YYEKEE (reference sequence). The CDR3 is 15 residues long. Trimming cost V 2 bases and J 1 base, with 12 bases left between them. Here the CDR3 DNA reads TGTGCCAGCAGCTTCGGACAGAACAATAACTATGGCTACACCTTC. Residues: CASSFGQNNNYGYTF. The full variable domain, in which reference TRBV5-5 and TRBJ1-2 provide the parts outside the CDR3, is DAGVTQSPTHLIKTRGQQVTLRCSPISGHKSVSWYQQVLGQGPQFIFQYYEKEERGRGNFPDRFSARQFPNYSSELNVNALLLGDSALYLCASSFGQNNNYGYTFGSGTRLTVV.

The rearrangement links TRBV28 to TRBJ1-1; D remains ambiguous. This CDR3 is built from 15 residues. Germline V gives CDR1 MDHEN, CDR2 SYDVKM. The V gene lost 8 bases and the J gene lost 1 base, with 17 bases spanning the gap. For the CDR3, the DNA is TGTGCCAGCGCCCGACTGCGGCTAGCGAACACTGAAGCTTTCTTT. Translating it yields CASARLRLANTEAFF.

This clonotype came up many times. V usage is TRBV18 and J usage is TRBJ2-3; TRBD2 matches at 8 bases. The CDR3 has 15 residues. CDR1 KGHSH and CDR2 LQKENI come from the germline V gene. V lost 5 bases and J lost 0; bases outside the gene matches: 4. CDR3 sequence reads: CASSDSGGSTDTQYF. CDR3 bases: TGTGCCAGCTCAGACAGCGGGGGTAGCACAGATACGCAGTATTTT.

J is TRBJ1-2 and V is TRBV7-9; D perhaps matches TRBD1 (6 bases). The CDR3 has 13 amino acids. Looked up from germline, CDR1 is SEHNR and CDR2 is FQNEAQ (reference sequence). V lost 2 bases to trimming and J lost 10 bases, with 14 bases between them. The CDR3 sequence is CASSLQTGGAYTF. Here the CDR3 DNA reads TGTGCCAGCAGCTTACAGACGGGGGGCGCCTACACCTTC.

In its sample, this clonotype was seen a few times. V gene TRBV12-3 or TRBV12-4 combines with J gene TRBJ2-1; 9 bases map to TRBD2. The V segment lost 7 bases and the J segment 6 bases; nucleotides outside the gene matches: 10. The CDR3 runs to 15 residues. The CDR3 reads CASNRAREGRNEQFF. Here the CDR3 DNA reads TGTGCCAGCAATCGTGCGCGGGAGGGCCGCAATGAGCAGTTCTTC.

This rearrangement joins TRBV6-1 to TRBJ2-7, with 8 positions matching TRBD2. CDR3 length: 14 amino acids. The V gene's germline CDR1 is MNHNS and CDR2 SASEGT. Trimming cost V 7 bases and J 4 bases; bases outside gene matches: 9. As DNA, the CDR3 is TGTGCCAGCACCCCGGGACTAGGTCCTTACGAGCAGTACTTC. Translating it yields CASTPGLGPYEQYF.

CDR3 in DNA: TGTGCCACCAGCAGAGGTGGGACATTCAGACTGGCTGGGGCCAACGTCCTGACTTTC. Translation: CATSRGGTFRLAGANVLTF. The rearrangement uses TRBV15 and TRBJ2-6; the D gene is possibly TRBD1 (6 bases). The CDR3 is 19 residues long. Germline V gene lookup returns CDR1 LNHNV and CDR2 YYDKDF (reference sequence). V dropped 1 base and J dropped 2 bases, with 18 bases sitting between them.